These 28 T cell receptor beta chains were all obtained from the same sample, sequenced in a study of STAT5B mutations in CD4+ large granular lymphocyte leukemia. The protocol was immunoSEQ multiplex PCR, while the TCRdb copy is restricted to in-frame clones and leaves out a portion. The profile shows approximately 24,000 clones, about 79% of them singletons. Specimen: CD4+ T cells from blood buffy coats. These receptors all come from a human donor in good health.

DNA for the CDR3: TGCGCCAGCAGCCATGACGGACTAGCGCGCACAGATACGCAGTATTTT. Translation gives CASSHDGLARTDTQYF. This chain joins TRBV5-1 and TRBJ2-3; 9 nucleotides match TRBD2. Germline CDR1 is SGHRS and CDR2 is YFSETQ. The CDR3 loop spans 16 amino acids. V was pared by 4 bases and J by 1 base, with 7 bases of the junction left unmatched.

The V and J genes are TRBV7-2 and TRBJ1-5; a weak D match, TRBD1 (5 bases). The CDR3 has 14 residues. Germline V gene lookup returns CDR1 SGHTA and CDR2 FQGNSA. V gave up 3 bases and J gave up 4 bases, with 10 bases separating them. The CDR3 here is CASSFAGANQPQHF. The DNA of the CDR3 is TGTGCCAGCAGCTTTGCCGGGGCGAATCAGCCCCAGCATTTT.

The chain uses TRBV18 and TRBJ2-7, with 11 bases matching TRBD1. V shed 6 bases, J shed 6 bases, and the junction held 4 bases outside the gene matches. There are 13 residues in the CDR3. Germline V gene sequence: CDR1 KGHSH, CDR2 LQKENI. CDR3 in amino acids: CASSRGQGGEQYF. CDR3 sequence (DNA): TGTGCCAGCTCGCGGGGACAGGGGGGCGAGCAGTACTTC. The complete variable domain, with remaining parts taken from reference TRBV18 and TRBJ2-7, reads NAGVMQNPRHLVRRRGQEARLRCSPMKGHSHVYWYRQLPEEGLKFMVYLQKENIIDESGMPKERFSAEFPKEGPSILRIQQVVRGDSAAYFCASSRGQGGEQYFGPGTRLTVT.

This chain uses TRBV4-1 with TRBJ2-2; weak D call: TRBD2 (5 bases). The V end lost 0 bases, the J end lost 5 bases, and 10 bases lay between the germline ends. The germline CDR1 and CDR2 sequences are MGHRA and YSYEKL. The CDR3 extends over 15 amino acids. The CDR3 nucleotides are TGCGCCAGCAGCCAAGAGCGCGGGCGTACCGGGGAGCTGTTTTTT. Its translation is CASSQERGRTGELFF.

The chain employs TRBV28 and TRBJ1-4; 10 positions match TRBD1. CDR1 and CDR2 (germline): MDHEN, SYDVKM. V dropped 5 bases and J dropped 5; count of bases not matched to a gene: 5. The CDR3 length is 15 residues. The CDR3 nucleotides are TGTGCCAGCAGTGCCCAGGACAGGGGGAATGAAAAACTGTTTTTT. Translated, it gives CASSAQDRGNEKLFF.

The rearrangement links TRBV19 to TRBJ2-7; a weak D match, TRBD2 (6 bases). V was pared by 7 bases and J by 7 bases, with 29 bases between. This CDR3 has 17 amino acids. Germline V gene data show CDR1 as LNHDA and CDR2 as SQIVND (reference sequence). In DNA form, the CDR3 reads TGTGCCAGTATGGGAGGAGGAAGGCTCCGCGTTCTGGAAGAGCAGTACTTC. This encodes CASMGGGRLRVLEEQYF.

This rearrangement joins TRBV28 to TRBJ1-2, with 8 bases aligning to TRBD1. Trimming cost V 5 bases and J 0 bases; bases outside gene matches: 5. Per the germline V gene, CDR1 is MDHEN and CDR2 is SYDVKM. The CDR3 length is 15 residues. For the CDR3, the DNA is TGTGCCAGCAGTCGTACACAGGGGGCTAACTATGGCTACACCTTC. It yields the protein CASSRTQGANYGYTF.

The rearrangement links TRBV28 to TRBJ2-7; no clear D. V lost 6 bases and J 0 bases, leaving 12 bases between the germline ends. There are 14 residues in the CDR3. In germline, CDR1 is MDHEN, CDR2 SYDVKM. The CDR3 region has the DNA TGTGCCAGCAGCCCCCTGAGGTTCTCCTACGAGCAGTACTTC. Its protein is CASSPLRFSYEQYF.

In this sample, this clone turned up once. CDR3 nucleotides: TGTGCCAGCAGTGAAACCCGGGACAGTTACAATTCACCCCTCCACTTT. Translated: CASSETRDSYNSPLHF. The V call is TRBV6-1, the J call TRBJ1-6; 7 bases agree with TRBD1. Per the germline V gene, CDR1 is MNHNS and CDR2 is SASEGT. The CDR3 consists of 16 residues. Trimming removed 2 bases from V and 7 bases from J; junction bases left unmatched: 8.

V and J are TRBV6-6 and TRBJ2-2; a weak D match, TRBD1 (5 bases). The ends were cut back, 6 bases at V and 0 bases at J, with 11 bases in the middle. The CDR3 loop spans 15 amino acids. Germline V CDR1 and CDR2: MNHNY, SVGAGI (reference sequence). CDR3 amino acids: CASSRQTSNTGELFF. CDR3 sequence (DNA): TGTGCCAGCAGCCGACAGACTTCGAACACCGGGGAGCTGTTTTTT.

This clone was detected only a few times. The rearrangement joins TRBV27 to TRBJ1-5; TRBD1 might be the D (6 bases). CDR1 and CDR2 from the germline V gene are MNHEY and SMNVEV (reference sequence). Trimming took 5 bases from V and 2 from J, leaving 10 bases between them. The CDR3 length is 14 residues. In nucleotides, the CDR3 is TGTGCCAGCAGTCCTAGACAGGGCAATCAGCCCCAGCATTTT. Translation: CASSPRQGNQPQHF.

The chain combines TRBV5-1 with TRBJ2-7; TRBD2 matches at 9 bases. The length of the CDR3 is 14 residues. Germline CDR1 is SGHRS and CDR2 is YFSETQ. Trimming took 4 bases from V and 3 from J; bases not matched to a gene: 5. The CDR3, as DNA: TGCGCCAGCAGCCTAGGACTAGCGAACTACGAGCAGTACTTC. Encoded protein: CASSLGLANYEQYF. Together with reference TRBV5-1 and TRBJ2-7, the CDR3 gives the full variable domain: KAGVTQTPRYLIKTRGQQVTLSCSPISGHRSVSWYQQTPGQGLQFLFEYFSETQRNKGNFPGRFSGRQFSNSRSEMNVSTLELGDSALYLCASSLGLANYEQYFGPGTRLTVT.

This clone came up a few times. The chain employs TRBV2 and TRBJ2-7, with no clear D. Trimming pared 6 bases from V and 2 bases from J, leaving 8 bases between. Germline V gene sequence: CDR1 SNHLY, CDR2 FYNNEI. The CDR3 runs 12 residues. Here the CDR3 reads CASSELAYEQYF. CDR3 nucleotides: TGTGCCAGCAGCGAGCTCGCCTACGAGCAGTACTTC.

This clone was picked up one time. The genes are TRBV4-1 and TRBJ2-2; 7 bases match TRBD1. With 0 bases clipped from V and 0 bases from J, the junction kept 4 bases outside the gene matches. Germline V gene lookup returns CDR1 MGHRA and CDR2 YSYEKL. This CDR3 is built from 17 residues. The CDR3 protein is CASSQESQGANTGELFF. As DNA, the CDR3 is TGCGCCAGCAGCCAAGAATCCCAGGGGGCGAACACCGGGGAGCTGTTTTTT.

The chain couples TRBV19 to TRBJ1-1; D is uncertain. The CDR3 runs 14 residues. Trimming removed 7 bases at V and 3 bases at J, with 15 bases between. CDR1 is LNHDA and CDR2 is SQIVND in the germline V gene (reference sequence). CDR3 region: CASTPGGLYTEAFF. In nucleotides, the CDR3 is TGTGCCAGTACCCCCGGCGGCCTGTACACTGAAGCTTTCTTT.

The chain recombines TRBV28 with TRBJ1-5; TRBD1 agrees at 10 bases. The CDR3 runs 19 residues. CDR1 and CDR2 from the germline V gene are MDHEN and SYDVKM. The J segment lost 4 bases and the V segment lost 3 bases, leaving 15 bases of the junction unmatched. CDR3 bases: TGTGCCAGCAGTTTTGCGGACAGGGGGTCCGGCTTGCGTAATCAGCCCCAGCATTTT. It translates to CASSFADRGSGLRNQPQHF.

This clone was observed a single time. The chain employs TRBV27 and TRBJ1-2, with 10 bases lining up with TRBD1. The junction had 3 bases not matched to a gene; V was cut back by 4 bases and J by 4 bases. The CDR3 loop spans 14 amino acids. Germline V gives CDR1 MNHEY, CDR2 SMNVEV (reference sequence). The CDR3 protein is CASSSWDRGYGYTF. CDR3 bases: TGTGCCAGCAGTTCATGGGACAGGGGCTATGGCTACACCTTC.

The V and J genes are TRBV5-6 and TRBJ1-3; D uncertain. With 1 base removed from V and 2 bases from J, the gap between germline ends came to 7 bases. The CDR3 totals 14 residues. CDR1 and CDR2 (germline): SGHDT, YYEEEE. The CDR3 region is CASSLTDAGNTIYF. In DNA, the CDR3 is TGTGCCAGCAGCTTGACAGATGCTGGAAACACCATATATTTT.

The CDR3 DNA is TGTGCCAGCAGCTTAGTTACAGGGGAGAGGGGGTACTTC. As protein: CASSLVTGERGYF. The rearrangement links TRBV7-2 to TRBJ2-4; 7 bases match TRBD1. Losses at the gene ends were 1 base for V and 15 bases for J; bases not matched to a gene: 9. Germline assignment: CDR1 SGHTA and CDR2 FQGNSA. The CDR3 extends over 13 amino acids.

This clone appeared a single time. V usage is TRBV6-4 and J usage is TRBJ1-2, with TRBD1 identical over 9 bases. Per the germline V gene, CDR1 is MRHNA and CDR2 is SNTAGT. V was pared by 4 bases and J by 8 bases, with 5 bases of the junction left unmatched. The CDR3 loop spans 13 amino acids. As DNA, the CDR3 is TGTGCCAGCAGTGGGACAGGGGAAGGAGGCTACACCTTC. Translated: CASSGTGEGGYTF.

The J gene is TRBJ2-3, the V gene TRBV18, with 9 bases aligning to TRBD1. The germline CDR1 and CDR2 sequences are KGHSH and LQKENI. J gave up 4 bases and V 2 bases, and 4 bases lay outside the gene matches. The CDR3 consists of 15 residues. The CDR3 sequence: CASSPDRGIADTQYF. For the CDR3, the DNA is TGTGCCAGCTCACCAGACAGGGGGATTGCAGATACGCAGTATTTT. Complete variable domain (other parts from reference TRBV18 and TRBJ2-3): NAGVMQNPRHLVRRRGQEARLRCSPMKGHSHVYWYRQLPEEGLKFMVYLQKENIIDESGMPKERFSAEFPKEGPSILRIQQVVRGDSAAYFCASSPDRGIADTQYFGPGTRLTVL.

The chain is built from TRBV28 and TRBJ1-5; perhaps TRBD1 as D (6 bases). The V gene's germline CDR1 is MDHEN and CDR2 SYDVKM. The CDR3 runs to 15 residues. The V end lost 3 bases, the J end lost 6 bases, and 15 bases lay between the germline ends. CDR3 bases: TGTGCCAGCAGTTTTTGGCAGGGGTTCACTCAGCCCCAGCATTTT. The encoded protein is CASSFWQGFTQPQHF.

The CDR3 nucleotides read TGTGCCAGTAGGGAGGGAAGGCGAGGCAATCAGCCCCAGCATTTT. As protein: CASREGRRGNQPQHF. This chain connects TRBV19 to TRBJ1-5; D unclear. The V and J ends lost 6 bases and 2 bases respectively, with 14 bases between them. Germline CDR1 is LNHDA and CDR2 is SQIVND (reference sequence). The CDR3 contains 15 residues.

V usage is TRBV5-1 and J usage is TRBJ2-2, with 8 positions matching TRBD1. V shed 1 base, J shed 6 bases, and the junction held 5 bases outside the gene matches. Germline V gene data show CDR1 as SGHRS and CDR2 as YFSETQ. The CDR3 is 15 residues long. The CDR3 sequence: CASSLFQGAAGELFF. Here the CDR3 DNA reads TGCGCCAGCAGCTTGTTTCAGGGGGCGGCCGGGGAGCTGTTTTTT.

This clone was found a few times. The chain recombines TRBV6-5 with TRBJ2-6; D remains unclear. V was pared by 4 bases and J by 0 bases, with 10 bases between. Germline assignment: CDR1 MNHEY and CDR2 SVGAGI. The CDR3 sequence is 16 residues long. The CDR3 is CASSLGSNSGANVLTF. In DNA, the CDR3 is TGTGCCAGCAGTTTGGGGTCGAACTCTGGGGCCAACGTCCTGACTTTC.

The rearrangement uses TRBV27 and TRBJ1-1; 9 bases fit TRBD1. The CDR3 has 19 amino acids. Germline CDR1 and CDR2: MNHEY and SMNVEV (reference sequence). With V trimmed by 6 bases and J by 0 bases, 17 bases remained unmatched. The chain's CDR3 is CASREGLGTGSPMNTEAFF. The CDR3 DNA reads TGTGCCAGCAGAGAGGGTTTGGGGACAGGGAGTCCCATGAACACTGAAGCTTTCTTT.

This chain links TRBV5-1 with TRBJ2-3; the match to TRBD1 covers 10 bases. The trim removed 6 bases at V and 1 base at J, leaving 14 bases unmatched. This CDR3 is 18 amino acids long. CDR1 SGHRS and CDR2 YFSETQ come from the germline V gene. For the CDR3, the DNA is TGCGCCAGCACGCTGCTTACGCCGGGGACAGGGGGCACAGATACGCAGTATTTT. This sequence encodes CASTLLTPGTGGTDTQYF. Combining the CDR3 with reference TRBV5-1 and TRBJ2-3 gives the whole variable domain KAGVTQTPRYLIKTRGQQVTLSCSPISGHRSVSWYQQTPGQGLQFLFEYFSETQRNKGNFPGRFSGRQFSNSRSEMNVSTLELGDSALYLCASTLLTPGTGGTDTQYFGPGTRLTVL.

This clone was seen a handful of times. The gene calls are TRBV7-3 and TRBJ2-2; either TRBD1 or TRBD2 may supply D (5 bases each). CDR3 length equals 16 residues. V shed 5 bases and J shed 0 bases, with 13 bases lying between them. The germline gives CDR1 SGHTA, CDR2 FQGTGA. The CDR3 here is CASSQSGTTNTGELFF. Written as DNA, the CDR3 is TGTGCCAGCAGCCAGTCCGGGACCACGAACACCGGGGAGCTGTTTTTT.